Listed below are T cell receptor beta chains from one sample, sequenced in a study of blood T cells in healthy people across ages. A single record per CDR3 protein comes from TCRdb applying MiXCR to the 5' RACE reads. The table lists about 580,000 distinct CDR3 sequences, around 48% of them singletons. Material: blood. These receptor sequences come from a man aged 80 or over in good health. The CDR3 runs from the conserved cysteine through the conserved F or W. Each record gives: J gene, V gene, clone size, D gene, CDR3 DNA, CDR3 protein. A D gene is named only where the DNA matches it firmly. A clone size is listed for some rows: how often the clone was seen (once, few, many), or a class if it is expanded.

J gene: TRBJ2-1; V gene: TRBV7-2; clone size: NA; D gene: TRBD2; CDR3 DNA: TGTACCAGCAGTCGACTAGCGGGGGGACTCTCCTACAATGAGCAGTTCTTC; CDR3 protein: CTSSRLAGGLSYNEQFF
J gene: TRBJ2-1; V gene: TRBV20-1; clone size: NA; D gene: TRBD2; CDR3 DNA: TGCAGTGCTACCGGGACTAGCGGGGCTTACTCCTACAATGAGCAGTTCTTC; CDR3 protein: CSATGTSGAYSYNEQFF
J gene: TRBJ1-5; V gene: TRBV28; clone size: NA; D gene: NA; CDR3 DNA: TGTGCCAGCTTTTCGGGGGACAATCAGCCCCAGCATTTT; CDR3 protein: CASFSGDNQPQHF
J gene: TRBJ2-1; V gene: TRBV11-1; clone size: NA; D gene: NA; CDR3 DNA: TGTGCCAGCAGCCAACCCGGGGGAGGCCCCCACAATGAGCAGTTCTTC; CDR3 protein: CASSQPGGGPHNEQFF
J gene: TRBJ2-7; V gene: TRBV4-2; clone size: NA; D gene: TRBD1; CDR3 DNA: TGTGCCAGCAGCCTACAAGGTTATGGGACAGGGGAGAAGGGCGAGCAGTACTTC; CDR3 protein: CASSLQGYGTGEKGEQYF
J gene: TRBJ2-6; V gene: TRBV28; clone size: few; D gene: NA; CDR3 DNA: TGTGCCAGCAGTTTGGAGTGGGGTTCTGGGGCCAACGTCCTGACTTTC; CDR3 protein: CASSLEWGSGANVLTF
J gene: TRBJ2-3; V gene: TRBV6-2/TRBV6-3; clone size: many; D gene: TRBD2; CDR3 DNA: TGTGCCAGCAGACCCGGGACTAGCGGGAGGATGACAGATACGCAGTATTTT; CDR3 protein: CASRPGTSGRMTDTQYF
J gene: TRBJ2-4; V gene: TRBV7-2; clone size: NA; D gene: NA; CDR3 DNA: TGTGCCAGCAGCTTAGCGAATGGGGGCCGAGGCATTCAGTACTTC; CDR3 protein: CASSLANGGRGIQYF
J gene: TRBJ2-5; V gene: TRBV20-1; clone size: many; D gene: TRBD1; CDR3 DNA: TGCAGTGCTAGAGATCAAACAGGGGTGACAGAGACCCAGTACTTC; CDR3 protein: CSARDQTGVTETQYF
J gene: TRBJ2-7; V gene: TRBV7-3; clone size: NA; D gene: NA; CDR3 DNA: TGTGCCAGCAGCTTAACGGACAGATCCTACGAGCAGTACTTC; CDR3 protein: CASSLTDRSYEQYF
J gene: TRBJ2-1; V gene: TRBV9; clone size: NA; D gene: NA; CDR3 DNA: TGTGCCAGCAGCGTAAGTACCGCTTTCGACAATGAGCAGTTCTTC; CDR3 protein: CASSVSTAFDNEQFF
J gene: TRBJ2-1; V gene: TRBV29-1; clone size: few; D gene: TRBD2; CDR3 DNA: TGCAGCGCCCAGGGGACTAGCGTGAGTGAGCAGTTCTTC; CDR3 protein: CSAQGTSVSEQFF
J gene: TRBJ2-2; V gene: TRBV2; clone size: NA; D gene: NA; CDR3 DNA: TGTGCCAGCAGTTACAGGAACACCGGGGAGCTGTTTTTT; CDR3 protein: CASSYRNTGELFF
J gene: TRBJ2-4; V gene: TRBV2; clone size: NA; D gene: TRBD1; CDR3 DNA: TGTGCCAGCAGCGGACAGGGGACAAACATTCGGTACTTC; CDR3 protein: CASSGQGTNIRYF
J gene: TRBJ2-1; V gene: TRBV20-1; clone size: NA; D gene: TRBD2; CDR3 DNA: TGCAGTGCCGTAGAGCCCTTCCCACGGCTAGCGGGGGGGCGGAGCTCCTACAATGAGCAGTTCTTC; CDR3 protein: CSAVEPFPRLAGGRSSYNEQFF
J gene: TRBJ2-7; V gene: TRBV15; clone size: few; D gene: NA; CDR3 DNA: TGTGCCACCAGCAGTTTCAAGGCAGGATCTTACGAGCAGTACTTC; CDR3 protein: CATSSFKAGSYEQYF
J gene: TRBJ2-6; V gene: TRBV20-1; clone size: few; D gene: TRBD2; CDR3 DNA: TGCAGTGCCCCACTAGCGGGAATAATGAAATCTGGGGCCAACGTCCTGACTTTC; CDR3 protein: CSAPLAGIMKSGANVLTF
J gene: TRBJ1-1; V gene: TRBV20-1; clone size: few; D gene: NA; CDR3 DNA: TGCAGTGCTAGAGATGTATTAGGCGGCGCTGAAGCTTTCTTT; CDR3 protein: CSARDVLGGAEAFF
J gene: TRBJ1-2; V gene: TRBV7-9; clone size: NA; D gene: TRBD1; CDR3 DNA: TGTGCCAGCAGTCGGGACAGAACTAACTATGGCTACACCTTC; CDR3 protein: CASSRDRTNYGYTF
J gene: TRBJ2-1; V gene: TRBV20-1; clone size: few; D gene: NA; CDR3 DNA: TGCAGTGCTTCGGTGGTAGCGGATGACAATGAGCAGTTCTTC; CDR3 protein: CSASVVADDNEQFF
J gene: TRBJ1-1; V gene: TRBV18; clone size: NA; D gene: TRBD1; CDR3 DNA: TGTGCCAGCTCACCGGACAGGCTCTACCCTGAAGCTTTCTTT; CDR3 protein: CASSPDRLYPEAFF
J gene: TRBJ2-1; V gene: TRBV20-1; clone size: NA; D gene: TRBD2; CDR3 DNA: TGCAGTGCTATACGCCCTAGCGGGAGGGCCGTCAATGAGCAGTTCTTC; CDR3 protein: CSAIRPSGRAVNEQFF